Listed here are 32 T cell receptor beta chains from one sample, sequenced in a study of T-cell reconstitution after alpha-beta-depleted transplantation in children. Researchers prepared the TCRbeta library using unique molecular identifiers, the study reports. TCRdb used MiXCR to reprocess the PCR reads, holding one entry per CDR3 protein. The table lists approximately 520,000 distinct CDR3 sequences, approximately 32% of them singletons, with more than 2% in the top ten. The source material was PBMCs from the stem cell graft donor, sampled from the stem cell graft. The receptors come from a human donor who donated a stem cell graft to a child with aplastic anemia.

CDR3 residues: CASSQGVVSGRSETQYF. The CDR3 DNA sequence: TGCGCCAGCAGCCAAGGTGTTGTTAGCGGGAGATCGGAGACCCAGTACTTC. The V gene is TRBV4-3, the J gene TRBJ2-5; TRBD2 agrees at 9 bases. CDR1 and CDR2 from the germline V gene are LGHNA and YSLEER. After removal of 1 base from V and 5 bases from J, the junction contained 11 bases not matched to a gene. The length of the CDR3 is 17 residues.

The chain uses TRBV12-3 or TRBV12-4 and TRBJ1-4; 8 positions match TRBD1. V trimming: 5 bases; J trimming: 8 bases; junction bases outside the gene matches: 16. The CDR3 extends over 17 amino acids. CDR3: CASSPGTGVRGEEKLFF. DNA for the CDR3: TGTGCCAGCAGTCCAGGGACAGGTGTGAGGGGTGAGGAAAAACTGTTTTTT.

Only a few counts were recorded for this clonotype. The chain combines TRBV12-3 or TRBV12-4 with TRBJ2-1, with 7 bases fitting TRBD2. CDR3 length: 15 residues. V lost 4 bases to trimming and J lost 6 bases; unmatched junction nucleotides: 9. This chain's CDR3 is CASSSYGGRSNEQFF. The CDR3 region has the DNA TGTGCCAGCAGTTCCTATGGCGGGAGAAGCAATGAGCAGTTCTTC.

The rearrangement joins TRBV24-1 to TRBJ2-1, with D tentatively TRBD2 (5 bases). The V end was cut by 2 bases, the J end by 0 bases, with 10 bases between. Germline CDR1 reads KGHDR; CDR2 reads SFDVKD. CDR3 size: 16 residues. The CDR3: CATSDSGGSSYNEQFF. In nucleotides, the CDR3 is TGTGCCACCAGTGATTCCGGTGGGAGCTCCTACAATGAGCAGTTCTTC.

As regards this clonotype: A read error may produce the germline difference seen at one junction end. This chain uses TRBV27 with TRBJ1-1; 9 bases match TRBD1. Germline CDR1 MNHEY, CDR2 SMNVEV (reference sequence). This CDR3 contains 15 residues. The CDR3 loop is CASRLSNRGHTEAFF. The CDR3 nucleotides read TGTGCCAGCAGGTTATCTAACAGGGGGCACACTGAAGCTTTCTTT.

This clonotype occurred a few times. This chain uses TRBV29-1 with TRBJ2-1; 7 bases are shared with TRBD1. The CDR3 spans 15 residues. From germline, CDR1 is SQVTM and CDR2 ANQGSEA. The J segment lost 7 bases and the V segment lost 7 bases, leaving 16 bases of the junction unmatched. This chain's CDR3 is CSGRLRTGILNEQFF. The CDR3 DNA reads as TGCAGCGGGAGGTTGAGGACAGGTATTTTAAATGAGCAGTTCTTC.

This clonotype has a handful of counts. The V and J genes are TRBV5-1 and TRBJ2-3, with D possibly called TRBD1 or TRBD2 (5 bases each). This CDR3 spans 15 amino acids. The ends were cut back, 4 bases at V and 3 bases at J, with 15 bases in the middle. Germline assignment: CDR1 SGHRS and CDR2 YFSETQ. The CDR3 region has the DNA TGCGCCAGCAGCCCCGGGACGGATCGGACAGATACGCAGTATTTT. Protein: CASSPGTDRTDTQYF.

This clonotype has at least ten counts. This chain links TRBV27 with TRBJ2-2, with no clear D. V dropped 3 bases and J dropped 3 bases, with 2 bases sitting between them. The CDR3 covers 12 residues. Germline-derived CDR1 and CDR2 are MNHEY and SMNVEV (reference sequence). CDR3 region: CASSFYTGELFF. CDR3 DNA sequence: TGTGCCAGCAGTTTTTACACCGGGGAGCTGTTTTTT.

Only a few counts were recorded for this clonotype. The chain is built from TRBV6-1 and TRBJ1-1; 11 bases align to TRBD1. CDR1 is MNHNS, CDR2 SASEGT, per germline. The V segment lost 7 bases and the J segment 0 bases; nucleotides outside the gene matches: 10. The CDR3 length is 17 residues. The CDR3 here is CASTREGTGGMNTEAFF. In DNA form, the CDR3 reads TGTGCCAGCACTAGAGAGGGGACAGGGGGAATGAACACTGAAGCTTTCTTT.

This clonotype was observed once. This chain connects TRBV12-3 or TRBV12-4 to TRBJ1-1; D perhaps matches TRBD1 (6 bases). The CDR3 contains 14 residues. Deletions cut 7 bases from V and 1 base from J, with 13 bases between. CDR3 residues: CASTPGAQNTEAFF. The CDR3 DNA reads TGTGCCAGCACCCCAGGGGCCCAGAACACTGAAGCTTTCTTT.

This clonotype was seen only a few times. This sequence joins TRBV12-3 or TRBV12-4 and TRBJ2-1, with 7 bases matching TRBD2. This CDR3 comprises 15 residues. The trim removed 6 bases at V and 4 bases at J, leaving 9 bases unmatched. This chain's CDR3 is CASSRREGTYNEQFF. CDR3 DNA sequence: TGTGCCAGCAGCCGGAGGGAGGGGACTTACAATGAGCAGTTCTTC.

This clonotype was found a few times. The CDR3 nucleotides are TGTGCCAGCAGCCAAGATGAAGGGACTGAAGCTTTCTTT. It encodes CASSQDEGTEAFF. The chain links TRBV4-2 to TRBJ1-1; no definite D call. Germline V gene sequence: CDR1 LGHNA, CDR2 YNFKEQ. This CDR3 spans 13 amino acids. The germline V and J ends were trimmed by 0 bases and 5 bases, with 7 bases remaining between them.

This clonotype was detected only a few times. The rearrangement joins TRBV5-1 to TRBJ2-7, with D tentatively TRBD1 (7 bases). This CDR3 is built from 14 residues. Per the germline V gene, CDR1 is SGHRS and CDR2 is YFSETQ. Between the trimmed V and J ends, which lost 4 bases and 3 bases, there was a span of 14 bases. CDR3 in amino acids: CASSVGQEGYEQYV. DNA for the CDR3: TGCGCCAGCAGCGTCGGACAGGAGGGCTACGAGCAGTACGTC.

V gene TRBV5-1 combines with J gene TRBJ2-1; D gene unclear. CDR3 length equals 12 residues. Germline V gene lookup returns CDR1 SGHRS and CDR2 YFSETQ. Trimming shortened V by 2 bases and J by 6 bases, and 6 bases separated the two germline ends. CDR3 residues: CASSFPSNEQFF. CDR3 bases: TGCGCCAGCAGCTTCCCCTCCAATGAGCAGTTCTTC. Drawing the rest from reference TRBV5-1 and TRBJ2-1, the complete variable domain is KAGVTQTPRYLIKTRGQQVTLSCSPISGHRSVSWYQQTPGQGLQFLFEYFSETQRNKGNFPGRFSGRQFSNSRSEMNVSTLELGDSALYLCASSFPSNEQFFGPGTRLTVL.

The CDR3 DNA follows: TGTGCCAGCTCACCACCACGACTAGCGGGAGGGCCTAACGAGCAGTACTTC. Its protein is CASSPPRLAGGPNEQYF. V is TRBV18 and J is TRBJ2-7; 14 bases line up with TRBD2. The germline gives CDR1 KGHSH, CDR2 LQKENI. The V segment lost 0 bases and the J segment 5 bases; nucleotides outside the gene matches: 6. The CDR3 loop spans 17 amino acids.

In this sample, this clonotype turned up a few times. This chain links TRBV6-1 with TRBJ1-1, with D possibly matching TRBD1 (6 bases). V lost 3 bases, J lost 1 base, and 27 bases lay in between. There are 20 residues in the CDR3. Germline V gene sequence: CDR1 MNHNS, CDR2 SASEGT. CDR3 sequence reads: CASSELPGATSYTGNTEAFF. DNA for the CDR3: TGTGCCAGCAGTGAGTTACCGGGGGCAACTTCTTACACGGGGAACACTGAAGCTTTCTTT.

This clonotype is a singleton in its sample. This chain connects TRBV12-3 or TRBV12-4 to TRBJ1-1; D remains ambiguous. The V end was cut by 3 bases, the J end by 4 bases, with 12 bases between. The CDR3 runs to 14 residues. The CDR3 coding sequence is TGTGCCAGCAGTTTTTCCGGGTGGGGCACTGAAGCTTTCTTT. This codes for CASSFSGWGTEAFF.

The chain joins TRBV18 to TRBJ1-5; D is ambiguous. Trimming took off 3 bases at V and 6 bases at J, with 9 bases between the two ends. The CDR3 extends over 13 amino acids. CDR1 is KGHSH and CDR2 is LQKENI in the germline V gene. CDR3 DNA: TGTGCCAGCTCACCGGCACGGATTCAGCCCCAGCATTTT. Its translation: CASSPARIQPQHF. Full variable domain (rest looked up from reference TRBV18 and TRBJ1-5): NAGVMQNPRHLVRRRGQEARLRCSPMKGHSHVYWYRQLPEEGLKFMVYLQKENIIDESGMPKERFSAEFPKEGPSILRIQQVVRGDSAAYFCASSPARIQPQHFGDGTRLSIL.

This clonotype was seen more than once but under ten times. J is TRBJ2-3 and V is TRBV7-2, with a weak D call TRBD1 (6 bases). Germline V lookup: CDR1 SGHTA, CDR2 FQGNSA. This CDR3 is 16 amino acids long. Trimming stripped 5 bases from V and 4 bases from J, with 19 bases between. CDR3 sequence reads: CASSPSAGAFADTQYF. In DNA form, the CDR3 reads TGTGCCAGCAGCCCCTCGGCAGGGGCCTTCGCAGATACGCAGTATTTT.

V usage is TRBV20-1 and J usage is TRBJ1-1; D remains unclear. The V gene's germline CDR1 is DFQATT and CDR2 SNEGSKA (reference sequence). The V gene lost 6 bases and the J gene lost 1 base, with 12 bases spanning the gap. The CDR3 is made up of 13 amino acids. The CDR3 DNA reads as TGCAGTGCGTTACAAGGTTGGAACACTGAAGCTTTCTTT. This encodes CSALQGWNTEAFF.

This chain joins TRBV30 and TRBJ1-5; 10 nucleotides agree with TRBD1. This CDR3 is built from 13 residues. Germline CDR1 GTSNPN, CDR2 SVGIG (reference sequence). V was clipped by 3 bases and J by 6 bases; unmatched bases: 2. The CDR3 protein is CAWSGTGAQPQHF. CDR3 DNA sequence: TGTGCCTGGAGCGGGACAGGGGCTCAGCCCCAGCATTTT. Full variable domain (outside the CDR3, taken from reference TRBV30 and TRBJ1-5): SQTIHQWPATLVQPVGSPLSLECTVEGTSNPNLYWYRQAAGRGLQLLFYSVGIGQISSEVPQNLSASRPQDRQFILSSKKLLLSDSGFYLCAWSGTGAQPQHFGDGTRLSIL.

In its sample, this clonotype was seen a few times. The chain combines TRBV28 with TRBJ2-6, with D perhaps TRBD1 (5 bases). There are 17 residues in the CDR3. Between the trimmed V and J ends, which lost 8 bases and 1 base, there was a span of 18 bases. Germline CDR1 is MDHEN and CDR2 is SYDVKM. The CDR3 region has the DNA TGTGCCAGCTGTAGGGGCAGGTACTCGTCTGGGGCCAACGTCCTGACTTTC. Translation: CASCRGRYSSGANVLTF.

This clonotype has just a few counts. V is TRBV6-2 or TRBV6-3 and J is TRBJ2-1; no clear D. The CDR3 sequence is 14 residues long. Germline CDR1 MNHEY, CDR2 SVGEGT. V dropped 5 bases and J dropped 0 bases, with 8 bases sitting between them. The CDR3 bases are TGTGCCAGCAGTCTGGTAAGCTCCTACAATGAGCAGTTCTTC. Translated, it gives CASSLVSSYNEQFF.

This chain links TRBV5-6 with TRBJ2-1; D might be TRBD1 (7 bases). The CDR3 is made up of 14 amino acids. Trimming removed 3 bases at V and 6 bases at J, with 13 bases between. Germline V gene sequence: CDR1 SGHDT, CDR2 YYEEEE. The CDR3 reads CASSWGDRSNEQFF. As DNA, the CDR3 is TGTGCCAGCAGCTGGGGGGACAGATCCAATGAGCAGTTCTTC.

The V call is TRBV30, the J call TRBJ1-6; D is undetermined. The CDR3 is made up of 13 amino acids. Germline CDR1 and CDR2: GTSNPN and SVGIG (reference sequence). Between the trimmed V and J ends, which lost 0 bases and 2 bases, there was a span of 2 bases. This chain's CDR3 is CAWSVAYNSPLHF. In DNA, the CDR3 is TGTGCCTGGAGTGTGGCCTATAATTCACCCCTCCACTTT.

This clonotype was counted a few times. The chain joins TRBV15 to TRBJ2-2, with D possibly being TRBD1 (5 bases). Germline loops: CDR1 LNHNV, CDR2 YYDKDF (reference sequence). The CDR3 consists of 16 residues. V lost 0 bases and J lost 4, with 12 bases in between. The CDR3 region has the DNA TGTGCCACCAGCAGAGAGCCAGGGATGGCCACCGGGGAGCTGTTTTTT. Translation gives CATSREPGMATGELFF.

The rearrangement links TRBV10-2 to TRBJ2-1; 12 bases agree with TRBD2. Looked up from germline, CDR1 is WSHSY and CDR2 is SAAADI. V lost 5 bases to trimming and J lost 5 bases; unmatched junction nucleotides: 7. The CDR3 loop spans 16 amino acids. The DNA for the CDR3 is TGCGCCAGCAGTAGAACTAGCGGGAGGAGGAACAATGAGCAGTTCTTC. Translating it yields CASSRTSGRRNNEQFF.

V and J are TRBV9 and TRBJ2-5; D gene ambiguous. The germline V gene has CDR1 SGDLS and CDR2 YYNGEE. The V end lost 4 bases, the J end lost 4 bases, and 17 bases lay between the germline ends. CDR3 length: 15 residues. In DNA form, the CDR3 reads TGTGCCAGCAGCTCCCGGCCCGTGGAGAGAGAGACCCAGTACTTC. This sequence encodes CASSSRPVERETQYF.

The V and J genes are TRBV9 and TRBJ1-2; D is undetermined. Germline V gives CDR1 SGDLS, CDR2 YYNGEE. With 4 bases removed from V and 2 bases from J, the gap between germline ends came to 12 bases. The CDR3 is made up of 14 amino acids. The CDR3 nucleotides are TGTGCCAGCAGCAAGGAGATACTAAACTATGGCTACACCTTC. Translation gives CASSKEILNYGYTF. Filled out from reference TRBV9 and TRBJ1-2, the complete variable domain reads DSGVTQTPKHLITATGQRVTLRCSPRSGDLSVYWYQQSLDQGLQFLIQYYNGEERAKGNILERFSAQQFPDLHSELNLSSLELGDSALYFCASSKEILNYGYTFGSGTRLTVV.

The V and J genes are TRBV20-1 and TRBJ2-5; perhaps TRBD1 as D (6 bases). CDR3 length equals 15 residues. Germline assignment: CDR1 DFQATT and CDR2 SNEGSKA (reference sequence). V was shortened by 5 bases and J by 3 bases, with 19 bases between the two germline ends. CDR3 region: CSAEDSKVPKETQYF. CDR3 DNA sequence: TGCAGTGCTGAGGACAGTAAAGTACCTAAAGAGACCCAGTACTTC.

This clonotype occurred a few times. The chain employs TRBV7-6 and TRBJ2-5; D is perhaps TRBD2 (6 bases). The germline V gene encodes CDR1 SGHVS and CDR2 FNYEAQ. The germline V and J ends were trimmed by 5 bases and 7 bases, with 14 bases remaining between them. The CDR3 sequence is 13 residues long. As DNA, the CDR3 is TGTGCCAGCAGCCAGACTAGGGGAGGGACCCAGTACTTC. The encoded protein is CASSQTRGGTQYF.

The V call is TRBV9, the J call TRBJ2-7; the D is unclear. V lost 0 bases to trimming and J lost 5 bases, with 12 bases between them. This CDR3 spans 14 amino acids. The germline V gene encodes CDR1 SGDLS and CDR2 YYNGEE. The CDR3 here is CASSVAPEHHEQYF. For the CDR3, the DNA is TGTGCCAGCAGCGTAGCCCCAGAACACCACGAGCAGTACTTC.